This T cell receptor (beta chain) was recorded in a study of blood T cells in healthy people across ages. General study findings and limits: When one million T cells were used, diversity estimates were thought to be underestimates. Across samples, TCR beta diversity tracked strongly with naive T cell percentage.

The V end lost 4 bases, the J end lost 8 bases, and 15 bases lay between the germline ends. There are 13 residues in the CDR3. From germline, CDR1 is SGDLS and CDR2 YYNGEE. Primers used in a second PCR of about 6 to 11 cycles were a sample-barcoded 5' primer and a J-beta primer mix. One entry per CDR3 protein results from TCRdb running MiXCR on the 5' RACE reads. The table lists roughly 1,300,000 distinct CDR3 sequences, 45% to 70% of them singletons. As regards this clonotype: The target antigen is unknown.

This receptor was identified in a man younger than 35 in good health. Source material: blood. This rearrangement joins TRBV9 to TRBJ1-2, with unresolved D. The CDR3 spells CASSTGPREGYTF. CDR3 sequence (DNA): TGTGCCAGCAGCACCGGCCCGCGGGAGGGCTACACCTTC.